The present T cell receptor beta chain was sequenced within a study of blood T cell repertoires in COVID-19. Study-wide background: There were acute and convalescent COVID-19 samples, and they came from the United States, Italy and Spain. In each case, the material was cDNA or gDNA derived from T cells, B-cell-depleted T cells, or PBMCs.

The germline gives CDR1 MNHEY, CDR2 SMNVEV (reference sequence). The length of the CDR3 is 16 residues. V lost 7 bases and J lost 0; bases outside the gene matches: 10. This clone was seen only once. Sequencing was performed with immunoSEQ multiplex PCR; in TCRdb, only in-frame clones are kept and a portion is missing. Among some 110,000 clones, roughly 84% were seen once, and the ten largest hold over 1.2%. This chain uses TRBV27 with TRBJ1-1; TRBD1 matches 8 bases. The TCR sequence derives from a man aged 40-49 years with acute or convalescent COVID-19. Sequenced sample: peripheral blood. CDR3 residues: CASTSQGAALNTEAFF. CDR3 coding DNA: TGTGCCAGCACCTCGCAGGGGGCTGCCCTGAACACTGAAGCTTTCTTT.